A single count supports the clone carrying this T cell receptor beta chain. Its target is unknown. The CDR3 totals 16 residues. Germline V CDR1 and CDR2: SGDLS, YYNGEE. Trimming removed 5 bases from V and 2 bases from J, with 20 bases in between. Blood sampling was done at baseline, cycle 4 day 1, and cycle 7 day 1. The data were taken from a study of OX40 agonist ivuxolimab in advanced cancers. On the study more broadly: Head and neck, renal cell, melanoma or hepatocellular carcinoma were the cancers that dose-escalation patients had.

Study results and caveats: By week 6 at 0.1 to 3.0 mg/kg, blood CD4+ and CD8+ T cells had expanded clonally. In CD8+ T cells, expanded clones were on average more numerous than in CD4+.

Sequencing was performed with immunoSEQ multiplex PCR; in TCRdb, only in-frame clones are kept and a portion is missing. This sample has tens of thousands of clones, with 70% to 90% found just once. Sequencing was performed on CD4+ or CD8+ T cells sorted from blood, taken in a trial of the OX40 agonist ivuxolimab. The source is an adult with an advanced solid tumor such as melanoma, head and neck, liver or kidney cancer. V gene TRBV9 combines with J gene TRBJ2-7; D gene uncertain. This CDR3 reads CASSKRPAHVTYEQYF. The DNA for the CDR3 is TGTGCCAGCAGTAAGCGTCCAGCTCACGTTACCTACGAGCAGTACTTC. The variable domain in full, with the rest retrieved from reference TRBV9 and TRBJ2-7, is DSGVTQTPKHLITATGQRVTLRCSPRSGDLSVYWYQQSLDQGLQFLIQYYNGEERAKGNILERFSAQQFPDLHSELNLSSLELGDSALYFCASSKRPAHVTYEQYFGPGTRLTVT.